The rows below give T cell receptor beta chains drawn from one sample of a study of blood T cell repertoires in COVID-19. The data were produced by immunoSEQ multiplex PCR, yet TCRdb's version contains in-frame clones alone and is incomplete. The table lists 200,000 to 250,000 clones, roughly 84% of them singletons. Sequenced input: PBMCs or T cells enriched from blood (not recorded which). Every receptor here comes from a middle-aged woman who had recovered from COVID-19. Each CDR3 is given with its conserved first and last residue. The D gene is left open where the match is weak. Where a row states a size, it is once, few, many or the class of an expanded clone; other rows omit it.

abundance: -; d_gene: -; v_gene: TRBV29-1; j_gene: TRBJ1-2; CDR3aa: CSVAQGGDYGYTF; CDR3nt: TGCAGCGTTGCACAGGGAGGGGACTATGGCTACACCTTC
abundance: -; d_gene: TRBD1; v_gene: TRBV3-1/TRBV3-2; j_gene: TRBJ1-1; CDR3aa: CASRQGGGTEAFF; CDR3nt: TGTGCCAGCAGGCAGGGGGGCGGCACTGAAGCTTTCTTT
abundance: few; d_gene: -; v_gene: TRBV12-3/TRBV12-4; j_gene: TRBJ2-1; CDR3aa: CASSNSLNEQFF; CDR3nt: TGTGCCAGCAGTAACAGTTTGAATGAGCAGTTCTTC
abundance: -; d_gene: -; v_gene: TRBV5-1; j_gene: TRBJ1-1; CDR3aa: CASSAAGANTEAFF; CDR3nt: TGCGCCAGCAGCGCCGCGGGGGCGAACACTGAAGCTTTCTTT
abundance: -; d_gene: -; v_gene: TRBV19; j_gene: TRBJ1-5; CDR3aa: CASSSSSHQPQHF; CDR3nt: TGTGCCAGTAGTAGTAGCAGTCATCAGCCCCAGCATTTT
abundance: few; d_gene: TRBD1; v_gene: TRBV7-2; j_gene: TRBJ2-1; CDR3aa: CASTLWGTGGGNEQFF; CDR3nt: TGTGCCAGCACCCTGTGGGGGACAGGGGGAGGAAATGAGCAGTTCTTC
abundance: -; d_gene: -; v_gene: TRBV10-3; j_gene: TRBJ2-2; CDR3aa: CAIRGAVGSGELFF; CDR3nt: TGTGCCATCAGGGGGGCCGTGGGTTCCGGGGAGCTGTTTTTT
abundance: once; d_gene: -; v_gene: TRBV24-1; j_gene: TRBJ2-1; CDR3aa: CATSESQGTYNEQFF; CDR3nt: TGTGCCACCAGTGAGTCTCAGGGAACCTACAATGAGCAGTTCTTC
abundance: -; d_gene: -; v_gene: TRBV6-5; j_gene: TRBJ2-2; CDR3aa: CASSRRVNTGELFF; CDR3nt: TGTGCCAGCAGTAGGAGGGTAAACACCGGGGAGCTGTTTTTT
abundance: -; d_gene: -; v_gene: TRBV3-1/TRBV3-2; j_gene: TRBJ1-2; CDR3aa: CASSQKGGYTF; CDR3nt: TGTGCCAGCAGCCAAAAGGGGGGCTACACCTTC
abundance: -; d_gene: TRBD1; v_gene: TRBV5-1; j_gene: TRBJ1-1; CDR3aa: CASSSVGTGNTEAFF; CDR3nt: TGCGCCAGCAGCTCGGTGGGGACAGGGAACACTGAAGCTTTCTTT
abundance: -; d_gene: -; v_gene: TRBV27; j_gene: TRBJ1-3; CDR3aa: CASSSLFQGTPGNTIYF; CDR3nt: TGTGCCAGCAGTTCCTTGTTTCAGGGGACCCCCGGAAACACCATATATTTT
abundance: -; d_gene: TRBD2; v_gene: TRBV14; j_gene: TRBJ2-3; CDR3aa: CASSQVLGTSGRSTQYF; CDR3nt: TGTGCCAGCAGCCAAGTACTCGGGACTAGCGGGAGAAGTACGCAGTATTTT
abundance: -; d_gene: -; v_gene: TRBV3-1/TRBV3-2; j_gene: TRBJ1-5; CDR3aa: CASSHRGNYQPQHF; CDR3nt: TGTGCCAGCAGCCACAGGGGAAACTATCAGCCCCAGCATTTT
abundance: -; d_gene: -; v_gene: TRBV10-3; j_gene: TRBJ1-2; CDR3aa: CAISESVRGSRTF; CDR3nt: TGTGCCATCAGTGAGTCGGTTCGGGGAAGCCGCACCTTC
abundance: -; d_gene: TRBD2; v_gene: TRBV5-1; j_gene: TRBJ2-3; CDR3aa: CASSLGGRDTDTQYF; CDR3nt: TGCGCCAGCAGCTTGGGCGGGAGGGACACAGATACGCAGTATTTT
abundance: many; d_gene: -; v_gene: TRBV5-1; j_gene: TRBJ1-1; CDR3aa: CASSSGNRDTEAFF; CDR3nt: TGCGCCAGCAGCTCAGGGAATCGCGACACTGAAGCTTTCTTT
abundance: -; d_gene: -; v_gene: TRBV3-1/TRBV3-2; j_gene: TRBJ2-2; CDR3aa: CASRRTGELFF; CDR3nt: TGTGCCAGCAGGAGGACCGGGGAGCTGTTTTTT
abundance: -; d_gene: -; v_gene: TRBV7-8; j_gene: TRBJ1-6; CDR3aa: CASSSGTSNSPLHF; CDR3nt: TGTGCCAGCAGCAGCGGGACATCCAATTCACCCCTCCACTTT
abundance: -; d_gene: TRBD2; v_gene: TRBV19; j_gene: TRBJ2-1; CDR3aa: CASSPIQAGGPPEQFF; CDR3nt: TGTGCCAGTAGTCCAATTCAAGCGGGAGGGCCTCCTGAGCAGTTCTTC
abundance: -; d_gene: TRBD2; v_gene: TRBV2; j_gene: TRBJ2-3; CDR3aa: CASSSGTSGSFGTDTQYF; CDR3nt: TGTGCCAGCAGTTCCGGGACTAGCGGGAGTTTTGGCACAGATACGCAGTATTTT
abundance: -; d_gene: TRBD2; v_gene: TRBV11-2; j_gene: TRBJ2-3; CDR3aa: CASSLVGGRNEDTQYF; CDR3nt: TGTGCCAGCAGCTTAGTGGGCGGGAGGAATGAAGATACGCAGTATTTT
abundance: -; d_gene: -; v_gene: TRBV19; j_gene: TRBJ2-1; CDR3aa: CASTPWTTGDEQFF; CDR3nt: TGTGCCAGTACCCCCTGGACAACGGGGGATGAGCAGTTCTTC
abundance: -; d_gene: -; v_gene: TRBV10-3; j_gene: TRBJ2-5; CDR3aa: CAISESGGTRQETQYF; CDR3nt: TGTGCCATCAGTGAGTCGGGCGGGACTCGACAAGAGACCCAGTACTTC
abundance: once; d_gene: TRBD2; v_gene: TRBV3-1/TRBV3-2; j_gene: TRBJ2-7; CDR3aa: CASSGRGSGGLSYEQYF; CDR3nt: TGTGCCAGCAGCGGCCGAGGGAGCGGGGGGCTCTCCTACGAGCAGTACTTC
abundance: -; d_gene: TRBD2; v_gene: TRBV5-1; j_gene: TRBJ2-7; CDR3aa: CASSFAGVGEQYF; CDR3nt: TGCGCCAGCAGCTTTGCGGGAGTGGGCGAGCAGTACTTC
abundance: -; d_gene: TRBD2; v_gene: TRBV19; j_gene: TRBJ2-4; CDR3aa: CASSGGKGKNIQYF; CDR3nt: TGTGCCAGTAGCGGGGGGAAAGGGAAAAACATTCAGTACTTC
abundance: -; d_gene: -; v_gene: TRBV28; j_gene: TRBJ2-7; CDR3aa: CASRSQGYEEYF; CDR3nt: TGTGCCAGCAGATCCCAGGGTTACGAAGAGTACTTC
abundance: once; d_gene: -; v_gene: TRBV2; j_gene: TRBJ1-5; CDR3aa: CASSEMGDSNQPQHF; CDR3nt: TGTGCCAGCAGTGAAATGGGAGATAGCAATCAGCCCCAGCATTTT
abundance: -; d_gene: TRBD1; v_gene: TRBV7-2; j_gene: TRBJ1-1; CDR3aa: CASSLTGALWDTEAFF; CDR3nt: TGTGCCAGCAGCTTAACAGGGGCCCTTTGGGACACTGAAGCTTTCTTT